This record concerns one TCR beta chain sequence. Its antigen is still unknown. Per germline, CDR1 MNHEY and CDR2 SVGAGI. Trimming stripped 8 bases from V and 0 bases from J, with 11 bases between. The CDR3 is 15 amino acids. Repertoires were generated with immunoSEQ multiplex PCR, while TCRdb's copy carries only in-frame clones and drops some. Of about 37,000 clones listed, around four fifths are singletons. The data derive from a study of OX40 agonist ivuxolimab in advanced cancers. For the study at large: Patients were treated with ivuxolimab, an agonistic anti-OX40 (CD134) antibody. Prior therapy, whether anti-PD-1, anti-PD-L1 or anti-CTLA-4, was allowed, and roughly 41% had some. Of mixed ages from about 23 to 90 and averaging about 65 years, the group was 65% to 85% male. Findings and caveats of the study: Both blood CD4+ and CD8+ T cells showed clonal growth by week 6 at 0.1 to 3.0 mg/kg.

The sequencing used CD4+ or CD8+ T cells sorted from blood, collected in a trial of the OX40 agonist ivuxolimab. This chain uses TRBV6-5 with TRBJ2-6; D perhaps matches TRBD1 (5 bases). This sequence was found in an adult with an advanced solid tumor such as melanoma, head and neck, liver or kidney cancer. The CDR3 protein is CASGDSVSGANVLTF. Written as DNA, the CDR3 is TGTGCCAGCGGAGACAGCGTCTCTGGGGCCAACGTCCTGACTTTC.